This T cell receptor (beta chain) is from a study of control samples from healthy donors and cancer patients. The repertoire was sequenced with immunoSEQ multiplex PCR; TCRdb's copy has only in-frame clones and lacks some. The sample has over 150,000 clones; approximately 91% are singletons. This CDR3 has 14 residues. Deletions cut 3 bases from V and 9 bases from J, with 16 bases between. From germline, CDR1 is SGHRS and CDR2 YFSETQ. The source is a woman aged 40 to 50 in good health. Sequencing was done on a sample of blood. The rearrangement joins TRBV5-1 to TRBJ2-1, with D perhaps TRBD1 or TRBD2 (6 bases each). The CDR3 DNA reads TGCGCCAGCAGCTGGTGGCCGGAGGGGGGTGAGCAGTTCTTC. It codes for CASSWWPEGGEQFF.